This T cell receptor (beta chain) was retrieved from a study of T cells after yellow fever vaccination. Trimming took 5 bases from V and 8 from J; bases not matched to a gene: 10. The CDR3 is 15 amino acids. Germline values: CDR1 SGHTA, CDR2 FQGNSA. Using its own MiXCR run on the 5' RACE reads, TCRdb lists one record per CDR3 protein. In the table there are a few hundred thousand distinct CDR3 sequences, roughly 8.7% of which are singletons. The source was CD4+ T cells sorted from PBMCs, collected 5 days after the yellow fever booster vaccination. This TCR was recovered from a man aged 18 to 35 who received the YFV17D yellow fever vaccine. The chain is built from TRBV7-2 and TRBJ2-1; 9 bases are a match to TRBD1. CDR3 DNA sequence: TGTGCCAGCAGCAGGCGACAGGGGGGCCACGATGAGCAGTTCTTC. Its protein is CASSRRQGGHDEQFF.